A selection of T cell receptor beta chains follows, all from one sample in a study of shared clonotypes between healthy human individuals. The protocol was immunoSEQ multiplex PCR, while the TCRdb copy is restricted to in-frame clones and leaves out a portion. Of hundreds of thousands of clones in the sample, around three quarters were seen once. The sample was PBMCs. Source of these receptors: a woman between 40 and 50 years old in good health. Some clones in this sample may be carry-over from other donors' samples. The CDR3 runs from the conserved cysteine through the conserved F or W. D genes are given only for firm matches. Rows may omit the clone size; those that give it use once, few, many or a size class.

cdr3_nt	cdr3_aa	clone_size	d_call	j_call	cdr3_length	v_call
TGCGCCAGCAGTGAGTCTGGGTTCTTTGGCTACACCTTC	CASSESGFFGYTF	-	-	TRBJ1-2	13	TRBV10-1
TGTGCCAGCAGCTTGGGCCTCCAAGCTAGCAATCAGCCCCAGCATTTT	CASSLGLQASNQPQHF	-	-	TRBJ1-5	16	TRBV7-9
TGTGCCAGCAGTGACGAATGGATTACGGGCAGGGGGTCCCGCGGTAATGAAAAACTGTTTTTT	CASSDEWITGRGSRGNEKLFF	-	TRBD1	TRBJ1-4	21	TRBV6-4
TGTGCCAGCTCATCCACTAGCGAGAGAGGGAATGAGCAGTTCTTC	CASSSTSERGNEQFF	-	TRBD2	TRBJ2-1	15	TRBV18
TGTGCCAGCAGCGCATCCGGACAGGGTGAAGCTTTCTTT	CASSASGQGEAFF	-	TRBD1	TRBJ1-1	13	TRBV9
TGTGCCAGCAGTCGACGGAGGACCTTCGCCTACGAGCAGTACTTC	CASSRRRTFAYEQYF	-	-	TRBJ2-7	15	TRBV28
TGTGCCAGCAGTTTAAGGAGGACAGGCCGGACCGGGGAGCTGTTTTTT	CASSLRRTGRTGELFF	-	TRBD1	TRBJ2-2	16	TRBV27
TGCGCCAGCAGCCAAATTGGACAGGGCCTACCTGAAGCTTTCTTT	CASSQIGQGLPEAFF	once	TRBD1	TRBJ1-1	15	TRBV4-1
TGTGCCAGCAGCTTGCGGCGGAGTAACACCGGGGAGCTGTTTTTT	CASSLRRSNTGELFF	-	-	TRBJ2-2	15	TRBV5-4
TGTGCCAGCAGGCCCCTGTTACAGGTCCGCTCTGGGGCCAACGTCCTGACTTTC	CASRPLLQVRSGANVLTF	-	-	TRBJ2-6	18	TRBV27
TGTGCCAGCAGTGACCTGGGACAGAATAACTATGGCTACACCTTC	CASSDLGQNNYGYTF	-	TRBD1	TRBJ1-2	15	TRBV25-1
TGTGCCAGTAGTATAGGGCCGTCAGGGGAGCTGTTTTTT	CASSIGPSGELFF	-	-	TRBJ2-2	13	TRBV19
TGTGCCTGGAGCCCCGGGAGCGGAAGCAATCAGCCCCAGCATTTT	CAWSPGSGSNQPQHF	-	-	TRBJ1-5	15	TRBV30
TGCGCCAGCAGCGACCCCACAGGGGGCGATGAAAAACTGTTTTTT	CASSDPTGGDEKLFF	few	TRBD1	TRBJ1-4	15	TRBV5-1
TGTGCCAGTAGTTGGTCAACCCAAGAGACCCAGTACTTC	CASSWSTQETQYF	once	-	TRBJ2-5	13	TRBV19
TGTGCCAGCAGCTTCGGGACACCGAACACCGGGGAGCTGTTTTTT	CASSFGTPNTGELFF	once	-	TRBJ2-2	15	TRBV7-8
TGTGCCAGCAGCCAGCGGGAGGGCCAATACGAGCAGTACTTC	CASSQREGQYEQYF	-	TRBD2	TRBJ2-7	14	TRBV11-2
TGTGCCAGCAGTCTGTCCAGGGGCACAGATACGCAGTATTTT	CASSLSRGTDTQYF	-	-	TRBJ2-3	14	TRBV25-1
TGTGCCAGCAGCTTAATTAAGTCGGCTAAAGAGACCCAGTACTTC	CASSLIKSAKETQYF	-	-	TRBJ2-5	15	TRBV7-8
TGTGCCACCAGCAGAGAAGCGGGGGCCCAGAACACTGAAGCTTTCTTT	CATSREAGAQNTEAFF	once	-	TRBJ1-1	16	TRBV15
TGTGCCAGTAGTCGTGGTATGTGGGACAGGGGATACAATGAGCAGTTCTTC	CASSRGMWDRGYNEQFF	-	TRBD1	TRBJ2-1	17	TRBV19
TGTGCCAGCAGATACGGACGGGAGAACACTGAAGCTTTCTTT	CASRYGRENTEAFF	-	-	TRBJ1-1	14	TRBV6-5
TGTGCCAGCAGTCCGACAGGGTTCGGAGGCTGCACCTTC	CASSPTGFGGCTF	-	TRBD1	TRBJ1-2	13	TRBV28
TGCGCCAGCAGCCAAGAGGGCGGGAGGACCCAGTACTTC	CASSQEGGRTQYF	once	TRBD2	TRBJ2-5	13	TRBV4-3
TGTGCCAGCAGTGAAGCTGGGGGAATTGGAAACACCATATATTTT	CASSEAGGIGNTIYF	-	-	TRBJ1-3	15	TRBV6-1
TGTGCCAGCAGTTTGACAGGACTCTACGAGCAGTACTTC	CASSLTGLYEQYF	-	-	TRBJ2-7	13	TRBV5-8